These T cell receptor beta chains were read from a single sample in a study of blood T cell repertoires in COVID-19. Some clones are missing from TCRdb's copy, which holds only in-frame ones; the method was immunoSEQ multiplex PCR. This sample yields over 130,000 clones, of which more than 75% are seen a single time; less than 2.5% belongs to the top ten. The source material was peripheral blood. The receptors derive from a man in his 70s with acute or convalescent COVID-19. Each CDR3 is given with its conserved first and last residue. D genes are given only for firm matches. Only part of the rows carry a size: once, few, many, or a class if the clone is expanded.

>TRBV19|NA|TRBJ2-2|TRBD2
CASRIDSGANTGELFF
TGTGCCAGTAGGATAGATAGCGGGGCCAACACCGGGGAGCTGTTTTTT
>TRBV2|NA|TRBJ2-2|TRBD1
CASKQGAINTGELFF
TGTGCCAGCAAACAGGGGGCTATCAACACCGGGGAGCTGTTTTTT
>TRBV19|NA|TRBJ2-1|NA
CASTQGGVPNEQFF
TGTGCCAGTACCCAGGGGGGAGTTCCCAATGAGCAGTTCTTC
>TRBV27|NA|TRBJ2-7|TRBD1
CASSPLTGGSGQYF
TGTGCCAGCAGTCCCCTGACAGGGGGATCGGGGCAGTACTTC
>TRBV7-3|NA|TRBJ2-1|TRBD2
CASSREGFSYNEQFF
TGTGCCAGCAGCCGGGAGGGATTCTCCTACAATGAGCAGTTCTTC
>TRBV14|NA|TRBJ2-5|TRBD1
CASSDREMETQYF
TGTGCCAGTTCCGACAGGGAAATGGAGACCCAGTACTTC
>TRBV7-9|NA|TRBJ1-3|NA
CASSLATGLPGNTIYF
TGTGCCAGCAGCCTAGCGACGGGACTACCTGGAAACACCATATATTTT
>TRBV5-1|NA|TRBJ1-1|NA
CASSLAGVMDTEAFF
TGCGCCAGCAGCTTGGCAGGGGTTATGGACACTGAAGCTTTCTTT
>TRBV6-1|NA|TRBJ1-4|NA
CASSEGRGLEKLFF
TGTGCCAGCAGTGAAGGCAGGGGTCTTGAAAAACTGTTTTTT
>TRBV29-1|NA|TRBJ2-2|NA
CSVATTNTGELFF
TGCAGCGTCGCTACGACAAACACCGGGGAGCTGTTTTTT
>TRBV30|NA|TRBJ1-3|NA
CAWNTGTLSGNTIYF
TGTGCCTGGAATACAGGGACCCTCTCTGGAAACACCATATATTTT
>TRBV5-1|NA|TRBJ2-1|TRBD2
CASSTLAGADNEQFF
TGCGCCAGCAGCACCTTAGCGGGAGCTGACAATGAGCAGTTCTTC
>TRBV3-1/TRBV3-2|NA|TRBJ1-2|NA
CASSQGGGRSYGYTF
TGTGCCAGCAGCCAAGGCGGGGGGCGTTCGTATGGCTACACCTTC
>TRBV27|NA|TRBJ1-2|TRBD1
CASSPQGQGAPRGYTF
TGTGCCAGCAGCCCTCAGGGACAGGGGGCGCCGCGGGGCTACACCTTC
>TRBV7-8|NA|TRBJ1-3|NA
CASSLQGFGNTIYF
TGTGCCAGCAGCTTGCAGGGGTTCGGAAACACCATATATTTT
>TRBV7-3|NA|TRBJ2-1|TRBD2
CASSLSLAGGNEQFF
TGTGCCAGCAGCTTAAGCCTAGCGGGGGGGAATGAGCAGTTCTTC
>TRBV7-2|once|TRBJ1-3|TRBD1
CASSLVPGQSKSEDF
TGTGCCAGCAGCTTAGTTCCGGGACAGTCAAAATCGGAAGATTTT
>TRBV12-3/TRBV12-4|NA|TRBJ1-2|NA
CASSFVGNGYTF
TGTGCCAGCAGTTTCGTCGGTAATGGCTACACCTTC
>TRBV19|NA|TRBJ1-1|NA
CASSIDSGRTEAFF
TGTGCCAGTAGTATAGACTCAGGGAGGACTGAAGCTTTCTTT
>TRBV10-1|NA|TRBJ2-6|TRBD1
CASNLTGGNSGANVLTF
TGCGCCAGCAACCTGACAGGGGGGAACTCTGGGGCCAACGTCCTGACTTTC
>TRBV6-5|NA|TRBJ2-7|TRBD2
CASRAGGLSYEQYF
TGTGCCAGCAGAGCGGGGGGACTCTCCTACGAGCAGTACTTC
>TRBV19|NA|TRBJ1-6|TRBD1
CASTGQTNSPLHF
TGTGCCAGTACGGGACAGACTAATTCACCCCTCCACTTT
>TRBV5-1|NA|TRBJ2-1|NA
CASSFRGGGRDNEQFF
TGCGCCAGCAGCTTCCGAGGAGGGGGCCGGGACAATGAGCAGTTCTTC
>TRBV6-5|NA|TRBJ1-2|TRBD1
CATVPKTGATYGYTF
TGTGCCACGGTACCCAAGACAGGGGCGACCTATGGCTACACCTTC
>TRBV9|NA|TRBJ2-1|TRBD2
CASSASLAGGWNEQFF
TGTGCCAGCAGCGCTTCTCTAGCGGGGGGCTGGAATGAGCAGTTCTTC
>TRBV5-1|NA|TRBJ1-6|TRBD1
CASSSGQQDNSPLHF
TGCGCCAGCAGCTCGGGACAGCAGGATAATTCACCCCTCCACTTT
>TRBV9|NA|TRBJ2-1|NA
CASSSYHRDGVNEQFF
TGTGCCAGCAGCTCCTACCACAGGGACGGGGTCAATGAGCAGTTCTTC
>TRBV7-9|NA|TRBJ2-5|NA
CASSLARGFGTQYF
TGTGCCAGCAGCTTAGCGCGAGGATTCGGGACCCAGTACTTC
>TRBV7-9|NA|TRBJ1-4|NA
CASSLALQGGEKLFF
TGTGCCAGCAGCTTAGCGCTACAGGGCGGTGAAAAACTGTTTTTT
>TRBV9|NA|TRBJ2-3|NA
CASSVAGFGTDTQYF
TGTGCCAGCAGCGTAGCAGGGTTTGGAACAGATACGCAGTATTTT
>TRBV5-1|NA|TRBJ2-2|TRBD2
CASSLNSGVPTGELFF
TGCGCCAGCAGCTTGAATAGCGGGGTACCCACCGGGGAGCTGTTTTTT
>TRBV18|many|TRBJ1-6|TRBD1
CASSSYDRGNSPLHF
TGTGCCAGCTCATCCTACGACAGGGGTAATTCACCCCTCCACTTT
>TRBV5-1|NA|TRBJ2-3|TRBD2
CASSLWEGSTDTQYF
TGCGCCAGCAGCTTGTGGGAGGGTTCCACAGATACGCAGTATTTT
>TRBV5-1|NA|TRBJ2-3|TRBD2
CASSLGRSGGGTDTQYF
TGCGCCAGCAGCCTAGGCAGGAGCGGGGGGGGCACAGATACGCAGTATTTT
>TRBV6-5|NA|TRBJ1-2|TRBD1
CASKQGITAPYGYTF
TGTGCCAGCAAACAGGGGATCACAGCCCCCTATGGCTACACCTTC
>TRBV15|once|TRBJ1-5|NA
CATSRDWRRDRSNQPQHF
TGTGCCACCAGCAGAGATTGGCGACGAGACAGGAGCAATCAGCCCCAGCATTTT
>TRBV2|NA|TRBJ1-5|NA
CASSEATENQPQHF
TGTGCCAGCAGTGAAGCGACAGAGAATCAGCCCCAGCATTTT
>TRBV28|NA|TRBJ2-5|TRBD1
CASSINMDRRTQYF
TGTGCCAGCAGTATCAATATGGACAGGAGGACCCAGTACTTC
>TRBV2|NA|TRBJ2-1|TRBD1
CASRGDRDHNEQFF
TGTGCCAGCAGGGGAGACAGGGACCACAATGAGCAGTTCTTC
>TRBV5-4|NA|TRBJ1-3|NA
CASSLGPTDTIYF
TGTGCCAGCAGCTTGGGCCCCACGGACACCATATATTTT
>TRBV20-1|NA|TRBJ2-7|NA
CSAPGGYEQYF
TGCAGTGCCCCCGGGGGATACGAGCAGTACTTC
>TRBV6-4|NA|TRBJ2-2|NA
CASSSLGDTGELFF
TGTGCCAGCAGTTCCCTAGGGGACACCGGGGAGCTGTTTTTT
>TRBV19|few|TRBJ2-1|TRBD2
CASSLGAGGQNEQFF
TGTGCCAGTAGTCTCGGAGCGGGGGGCCAAAATGAGCAGTTCTTC
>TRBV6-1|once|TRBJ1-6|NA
CASSEARGDLLSPLHF
TGTGCCAGCAGTGAAGCGCGGGGGGATCTTCTTTCACCCCTCCACTTT
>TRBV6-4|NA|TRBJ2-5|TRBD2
CASSAPRTSGQETQYF
TGTGCCAGCAGTGCCCCCCGGACTAGCGGCCAAGAGACCCAGTACTTC
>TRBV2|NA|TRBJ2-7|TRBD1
CASSSGQTYEQYF
TGTGCCAGCAGTTCGGGACAGACCTACGAGCAGTACTTC
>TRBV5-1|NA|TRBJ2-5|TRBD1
CASKMAGTAQETQYF
TGCGCCAGCAAAATGGCCGGGACAGCCCAAGAGACCCAGTACTTC